The entry below gives a single T cell receptor beta chain sequence along with its context. What it binds is unknown. The CDR3 is made up of 19 amino acids. Trimming took 0 bases from V and 4 from J; bases not matched to a gene: 12. The data were obtained in a study of cytomegalovirus exposure and HLA in healthy donors. Amplification used 60 Vbeta primers and 13 Jbeta primers. Here immunoSEQ multiplex PCR was the method, and the copy in TCRdb shows in-frame clones only, minus some. The sample shows 190,000 or so clones, approximately 80% of them seen only once. Study-level points and caveats: Later analysis reportedly placed an Asian-associated ancestry cluster below the roughly 700-donor mean in N-insertions.

This clonotype was sampled from a boy between 2 and 15 years old in good health and CMV-seronegative. The chain is built from TRBV5-3 and TRBJ2-6; TRBD2 matches at 8 bases. TRBV5-3 qualifies as an ORF whose function is uncertain. Specimen: PBMCs. CDR3 in amino acids: CARSLVRGGRPSGANVLTF. In DNA, the CDR3 is TGTGCCAGAAGCTTGGTTCGGGGGGGGAGGCCTTCCGGGGCCAACGTCCTGACTTTC.